The 24 T cell receptor beta chains below were found in one sample sequenced in a study of human T cells and chemical hapten exposure. The time point is: patch test 2, 6 weeks after DPC sensitization. As for treatment: therapeutic diphenylcyclopropenone sensitization with weekly scalp DPC. TCRdb re-analysed the RACE reads in MiXCR, keeping a single row per CDR3 protein. This sample has roughly 120,000 distinct CDR3 sequences, with 9.2% found just once. The sample in question was whole blood, obtained in connection with sensitization to the hapten diphenylcyclopropenone (DPC). These receptors were taken from a woman in her 40s with alopecia areata. Some clones in this sample may be carry-over from other donors' samples.

V and J are TRBV3-1 and TRBJ2-3, with D perhaps given as TRBD1 or TRBD2 (5 bases each). The V end lost 4 bases, the J end lost 8 bases, and 16 bases lay between the germline ends. Germline assignment: CDR1 LGHDT and CDR2 YNNKEL (reference sequence). The CDR3 spans 14 residues. The CDR3 here is CASSPTGPSGTQYF. CDR3 coding DNA: TGTGCCAGCAGCCCCACGGGACCTTCGGGTACGCAGTATTTT.

This clonotype has at least ten counts. DNA of the CDR3: TGTGCCAGCAACCCGACAGGGCCCGGAAACACCATATATTTT. This gives the protein CASNPTGPGNTIYF. V and J are TRBV12-3 or TRBV12-4 and TRBJ1-3, with 7 positions matching TRBD1. CDR3 size: 14 residues. The junction had 7 bases not matched to a gene; V was cut back by 7 bases and J by 4 bases.

The CDR3 sequence is CASSGTGGLYEQYF. DNA of the CDR3: TGTGCCAGCAGTGGGACAGGGGGCCTCTACGAGCAGTACTTC. This chain connects TRBV6-2 or TRBV6-3 to TRBJ2-7, with TRBD1 identical over 12 bases. Trimming took 5 bases from V and 3 from J; bases not matched to a gene: 2. The CDR3 is 14 amino acids. Germline V gene data show CDR1 as MNHEY and CDR2 as SVGEGT.

The V and J genes are TRBV11-3 and TRBJ2-1; no firm D call. Germline V gene sequence: CDR1 SGHNT, CDR2 YENEEA. The V gene lost 0 bases and the J gene lost 7 bases, with 7 bases spanning the gap. The CDR3 has 13 amino acids. The CDR3 sequence: CASSLDPRNEQFF. As DNA, the CDR3 is TGTGCCAGCAGCTTAGACCCCCGAAATGAGCAGTTCTTC.

In this sample, this clonotype turned up many times. The chain is built from TRBV5-6 and TRBJ2-7; no definite D call. The CDR3 is 12 amino acids. V gave up 1 base and J gave up 9 bases, with 11 bases separating them. Germline V gene lookup returns CDR1 SGHDT and CDR2 YYEEEE. The chain's CDR3 is CASSLKTTRQYF. CDR3 DNA sequence: TGTGCCAGCAGCTTGAAAACCACGAGGCAGTACTTC. The full variable domain, completed using reference TRBV5-6 and TRBJ2-7, is DAGVTQSPTHLIKTRGQQVTLRCSPKSGHDTVSWYQQALGQGPQFIFQYYEEEERQRGNFPDRFSGHQFPNYSSELNVNALLLGDSALYLCASSLKTTRQYFGPGTRLTVT.

This clonotype has more than one count but fewer than ten. The J gene is TRBJ2-3, the V gene TRBV3-1; maybe TRBD2 (6 bases). V gave up 1 base and J gave up 4 bases, with 15 bases separating them. Germline lookup yields CDR1 LGHDT and CDR2 YNNKEL (reference sequence). The CDR3 totals 16 residues. CDR3 amino acids: CASSQVAGAGPDTQYF. The CDR3 DNA reads TGTGCCAGCAGCCAAGTCGCCGGAGCGGGCCCAGATACGCAGTATTTT.

This chain links TRBV12-3 or TRBV12-4 with TRBJ2-5; D may be TRBD1 (5 bases). This CDR3 has 13 residues. V dropped 4 bases and J dropped 5 bases, with 11 bases sitting between them. Here the CDR3 reads CASSSGIGETQYF. As DNA, the CDR3 is TGTGCCAGCAGTTCAGGGATTGGGGAGACCCAGTACTTC.

This clonotype has just a few counts. Written as DNA, the CDR3 is TGCGCCAGCAGCTTGGCGCCAGTCAACCGCCCTTTCAGGGGGGAGCAGTACTTC. This sequence encodes CASSLAPVNRPFRGEQYF. The chain couples TRBV5-1 to TRBJ2-7, with 7 bases that match TRBD1. Trimming cost V 0 bases and J 7 bases; bases outside gene matches: 19. Germline V lookup: CDR1 SGHRS, CDR2 YFSETQ. This CDR3 comprises 18 residues. Drawing the rest from reference TRBV5-1 and TRBJ2-7, the complete variable domain is KAGVTQTPRYLIKTRGQQVTLSCSPISGHRSVSWYQQTPGQGLQFLFEYFSETQRNKGNFPGRFSGRQFSNSRSEMNVSTLELGDSALYLCASSLAPVNRPFRGEQYFGPGTRLTVT.

There are many counts of this clonotype. The chain links TRBV12-3 or TRBV12-4 to TRBJ2-6; D unclear. The V gene lost 3 bases and the J gene lost 3 bases, with 3 bases spanning the gap. The CDR3 length is 13 residues. The CDR3 sequence is CASSLNGANVLTF. In DNA, the CDR3 is TGTGCCAGCAGTTTGAATGGGGCCAACGTCCTGACTTTC.

The table lists this clonotype with a few counts. The chain has TRBV9 and TRBJ2-2; the match to TRBD2 covers 9 bases. The trim removed 7 bases at V and 5 bases at J, leaving 12 bases unmatched. This CDR3 region has 16 residues. Germline-derived CDR1 and CDR2 are SGDLS and YYNGEE. The CDR3 DNA is TGTGCCAGCCGCTCAGGGAGCGGGGGGCGTACCGGGGAGCTGTTTTTT. It specifies CASRSGSGGRTGELFF.

This clonotype was found many times. The chain has TRBV7-6 and TRBJ2-6; 7 positions agree with TRBD1. The CDR3 consists of 18 residues. V was pared by 4 bases and J by 0 bases, with 9 bases of the junction left unmatched. The germline CDR1 and CDR2 sequences are SGHVS and FNYEAQ. CDR3 DNA: TGTGCCAGCAGCTCCGGGACAGCTTTGTCCTCTGGGGCCAACGTCCTGACTTTC. Translating it yields CASSSGTALSSGANVLTF.

The table lists this clonotype with a few counts. J is TRBJ2-6 and V is TRBV10-3; TRBD2 is a possible D gene (7 bases). V was pared by 2 bases and J by 0 bases, with 14 bases between. The CDR3 contains 18 residues. The V gene's germline CDR1 is ENHRY and CDR2 SYGVKD. The CDR3 loop is CAISERTAGYSGANVLTF. The CDR3 DNA follows: TGTGCCATCAGTGAGCGGACAGCGGGATACTCTGGGGCCAACGTCCTGACTTTC.

This clonotype was seen a handful of times. The rearrangement joins TRBV20-1 to TRBJ1-5, with 7 bases aligning to TRBD1. J was trimmed by 2 bases and V by 0 bases; bases with no gene match: 13. The germline CDR1 and CDR2 sequences are DFQATT and SNEGSKA (reference sequence). This CDR3 region has 18 residues. The CDR3 bases are TGCAGTGCTAGAGATATTCGAGGGGGCGGAATGGGCAATCAGCCCCAGCATTTT. It translates to CSARDIRGGGMGNQPQHF.

This clonotype has ten or more counts. The rearrangement uses TRBV19 and TRBJ2-5; unclear D gene. CDR1 is LNHDA and CDR2 is SQIVND in the germline V gene (reference sequence). The CDR3 contains 12 residues. V lost 3 bases to trimming and J lost 2 bases, with 4 bases between them. In DNA, the CDR3 is TGTGCCAGTAGTATGGGGCAAGAGACCCAGTACTTC. Protein sequence: CASSMGQETQYF.

The V call is TRBV3-2, the J call TRBJ2-3. TRBV3-2 is a pseudogene locus. The CDR3 contains 14 residues. The CDR3: CASSQDLDTDTQYF. The CDR3 DNA reads as TGTGCCAGCAGCCAAGATCTGGACACAGATACGCAGTATTTT.

This clonotype turned up a few times. V is TRBV5-6 and J is TRBJ2-2; D might be TRBD1 (6 bases). Trimming took off 1 base at V and 4 bases at J, with 8 bases between the two ends. This CDR3 has 14 residues. Germline CDR1 reads SGHDT; CDR2 reads YYEEEE. CDR3 nucleotides: TGTGCCAGCAGCTTGAGAGGGGGCACCGGGGAGCTGTTTTTT. Translating gives CASSLRGGTGELFF.

This clonotype was seen many times. The rearrangement links TRBV6-2 or TRBV6-3 to TRBJ1-1; possibly TRBD1 for D (5 bases). CDR1 is MNHEY and CDR2 is SVGEGT in the germline V gene. This CDR3 has 16 residues. The V end lost 8 bases, the J end lost 2 bases, and 21 bases lay between the germline ends. The CDR3 region has the DNA TGTGCCAGCGGTGGACATCTTTTGCGGCGCAACACTGAAGCTTTCTTT. This sequence encodes CASGGHLLRRNTEAFF.

This rearrangement joins TRBV5-1 to TRBJ2-7; 8 bases fit TRBD1. Looked up from germline, CDR1 is SGHRS and CDR2 is YFSETQ. Trimming cost V 2 bases and J 4 bases; bases outside gene matches: 5. This CDR3 contains 14 residues. In nucleotides, the CDR3 is TGCGCCAGCAGCTTCAACAGGGGGTCGTACGAGCAGTACTTC. This translates into CASSFNRGSYEQYF.

In this sample, this clonotype turned up once. A read error may explain this, as a much larger clone is one base away. J is TRBJ2-1 and V is TRBV12-3 or TRBV12-4; D possibly uses TRBD1 or TRBD2 (5 bases each). The CDR3 extends over 16 amino acids. V shed 3 bases and J shed 4 bases, with 16 bases lying between them. The CDR3 is CASSFGASIAYNEQFF. The CDR3 nucleotides are TGTGCCAGCAGTTTTGGGGCTAGCATAGCTTACAATGAGCAGTTCTTC.

This chain joins TRBV12-3 or TRBV12-4 and TRBJ2-3; 7 nucleotides match TRBD2. V trimming: 6 bases; J trimming: 5 bases; junction bases outside the gene matches: 8. The CDR3 has 14 amino acids. Written as DNA, the CDR3 is TGTGCCAGCAGCCCGACCCGCGGGGGAGATACGCAGTATTTT. Translated, it gives CASSPTRGGDTQYF.

This clonotype was seen repeatedly, ten times or more. This chain uses TRBV19 with TRBJ1-2, with 8 bases identical to TRBD1. Unmatched junction bases numbered 14, after V lost 8 bases and J lost 3 bases. CDR3 size: 16 residues. Germline CDR1 LNHDA, CDR2 SQIVND (reference sequence). The CDR3 coding sequence is TGTGCCAGTTGGGGGACAGGCGCCGTCCGGTACTATGGCTACACCTTC. Amino acids: CASWGTGAVRYYGYTF.

The sample holds many counts of this clonotype. The V and J genes are TRBV7-9 and TRBJ2-7; perhaps TRBD1 as D (5 bases). Trimming removed 4 bases from V and 9 bases from J, with 10 bases in between. Looked up from germline, CDR1 is SEHNR and CDR2 is FQNEAQ (reference sequence). The CDR3 sequence is 11 residues long. The CDR3 is CASSWAQGQYF. The CDR3 coding sequence is TGTGCCAGCAGCTGGGCGCAGGGGCAGTACTTC.

At least ten counts were recorded for this clonotype. The V gene is TRBV28, the J gene TRBJ1-4; D gene ambiguous. Trimming took off 3 bases at V and 4 bases at J, with 15 bases between the two ends. The CDR3 covers 16 residues. Germline CDR1 and CDR2: MDHEN and SYDVKM. The CDR3 here is CASSFILSANNEKLFF. In DNA form, the CDR3 reads TGTGCCAGCAGTTTCATCCTGTCAGCTAATAATGAAAAACTGTTTTTT.

The J gene is TRBJ1-5, the V gene TRBV10-3; 10 nucleotides align to TRBD1. The CDR3 has 15 residues. Germline V gene data show CDR1 as ENHRY and CDR2 as SYGVKD. J was trimmed by 9 bases and V by 4 bases; bases with no gene match: 9. The CDR3 sequence is CAISATGGEGRPQHF. The CDR3 DNA follows: TGTGCCATCAGTGCGACAGGGGGCGAGGGGAGGCCCCAGCATTTT.